These 10 T cell receptor beta chains were sequenced from one sample in a study of blood T cell repertoires in COVID-19. The method was immunoSEQ multiplex PCR; TCRdb's version includes in-frame clones alone and lacks a portion of them. Of 250,000 or so clones detected, 84% appear once; the ten largest clones hold roughly 1.4%. The material sequenced was peripheral blood. The receptors originated from a middle-aged woman who had recovered from COVID-19.

V and J are TRBV7-2 and TRBJ2-5, with TRBD1 identical over 8 bases. The junction had 9 bases not matched to a gene; V was cut back by 5 bases and J by 4 bases. Germline CDR1 SGHTA, CDR2 FQGNSA. The CDR3 is 15 amino acids. The CDR3 sequence: CASSPGQGTRETQYF. In nucleotides, the CDR3 is TGTGCCAGCAGCCCTGGACAGGGAACCCGAGAGACCCAGTACTTC.

The chain has TRBV5-5 and TRBJ2-2; TRBD1 is a possible D gene (6 bases). CDR1 is SGHKS, CDR2 YYEKEE, per germline (reference sequence). V gave up 1 base and J gave up 8 bases, with 9 bases separating them. This CDR3 region has 13 residues. The CDR3 is CASSLPGAGELFF. CDR3 DNA: TGTGCCAGCAGCTTGCCAGGGGCGGGGGAGCTGTTTTTT.

The chain has TRBV29-1 and TRBJ1-2, with 9 positions matching TRBD1. V shed 6 bases and J 8 bases; nucleotides not matched to a gene: 10. The CDR3 spans 13 residues. Germline values: CDR1 SQVTM, CDR2 ANQGSEA. Here the CDR3 reads CSVPSQGARGYTF. The CDR3 coding sequence is TGCAGCGTCCCCTCACAGGGGGCGCGAGGCTACACCTTC.

This clone occurred once. This chain uses TRBV2 with TRBJ2-2, with a possible D match to TRBD1 (6 bases). The length of the CDR3 is 17 residues. Germline loops: CDR1 SNHLY, CDR2 FYNNEI. Trimming shortened V by 6 bases and J by 7 bases, and 24 bases separated the two germline ends. This CDR3 reads CASRRGTRGAYSGELFF. For the CDR3, the DNA is TGTGCCAGCAGGAGAGGGACAAGAGGGGCCTACAGCGGGGAGCTGTTTTTT.

The J gene is TRBJ2-1, the V gene TRBV10-1, with unresolved D. This CDR3 is built from 16 residues. The germline V gene encodes CDR1 WNHNN and CDR2 SYGVQD (reference sequence). V shed 0 bases and J shed 6 bases, with 15 bases lying between them. The CDR3 protein is CASSESTGDYGNEQFF. The CDR3 region has the DNA TGCGCCAGCAGTGAGTCGACTGGCGATTACGGCAATGAGCAGTTCTTC.

The gene calls are TRBV6-5 and TRBJ1-1; TRBD1 aligns across 7 bases. The junction had 11 bases not matched to a gene; V was cut back by 5 bases and J by 5 bases. The CDR3 covers 15 residues. The germline CDR1 and CDR2 sequences are MNHEY and SVGAGI. The CDR3 nucleotides read TGTGCCAGCAGTCGTCCGACGACAGGGCAAACTGAAGCTTTCTTT. It yields the protein CASSRPTTGQTEAFF.

The rearrangement links TRBV5-6 to TRBJ2-5; a weak D match, TRBD2 (6 bases). With 4 bases removed from V and 5 bases from J, the gap between germline ends came to 21 bases. Germline assignment: CDR1 SGHDT and CDR2 YYEEEE. This CDR3 is 16 amino acids long. In DNA form, the CDR3 reads TGTGCCAGCAGCGGGACCTATAGGGGCGGAGGGGAGACCCAGTACTTC. Translation gives CASSGTYRGGGETQYF.

The chain uses TRBV19 and TRBJ2-7, with 9 bases fitting TRBD1. The CDR3 spans 14 residues. Germline V gene sequence: CDR1 LNHDA, CDR2 SQIVND (reference sequence). Germline trimming cut 5 bases from V and 5 bases from J; bases unmatched to any gene: 7. The CDR3 bases are TGTGCCAGTAGTGGGACAGGGCCCGTGCACGAGCAGTACTTC. Its protein is CASSGTGPVHEQYF. The full variable domain, its missing parts supplied by reference TRBV19 and TRBJ2-7, is DGGITQSPKYLFRKEGQNVTLSCEQNLNHDAMYWYRQDPGQGLRLIYYSQIVNDFQKGDIAEGYSVSREKKESFPLTVTSAQKNPTAFYLCASSGTGPVHEQYFGPGTRLTVT.

The chain is built from TRBV5-1 and TRBJ1-1, with TRBD1 as a possible D gene (5 bases). The length of the CDR3 is 13 residues. V lost 4 bases and J 4 bases, leaving 11 bases between the germline ends. CDR1 is SGHRS, CDR2 YFSETQ, per germline. The CDR3 is CASSRGTGTEAFF. The CDR3 bases are TGCGCCAGCAGCCGCGGGACGGGCACTGAAGCTTTCTTT.

V usage is TRBV4-2 and J usage is TRBJ2-2; TRBD1 matches at 8 bases. Trimming removed 6 bases from V and 7 bases from J; junction bases left unmatched: 10. Germline lookup yields CDR1 LGHNA and CDR2 YNFKEQ. The CDR3 covers 15 residues. The CDR3 sequence: CASSPAQGAIGELFF. CDR3 DNA: TGTGCCAGCAGTCCGGCGCAGGGGGCGATCGGGGAGCTGTTTTTT.